The entry below describes one T cell receptor beta chain. Its antigen is unknown. TCRdb's copy holds only in-frame clones and misses some; the assay was immunoSEQ multiplex PCR. The sample contains 35,000 to 40,000 clones, 85% of which appear only once. Trimming stripped 5 bases from V and 7 bases from J, with 5 bases between. The V gene's germline CDR1 is LNHDA and CDR2 SQIVND (reference sequence). This CDR3 spans 11 amino acids. The data originate from a study of lymphopenia after photon versus proton radiotherapy. Study-wide results and caveats: Post-nadir diversity loss with photons came from oligoclonal expansion, particularly CD8+ Temra cells.

This TCR was sampled from a man over 45 with gastric cancer. The sequenced sample was peripheral blood, obtained from a patient treated with photon-based radiotherapy. The genes are TRBV19 and TRBJ1-4; D gene ambiguous. DNA of the CDR3: TGTGCCAGTAGTGCCAGTGAAAAACTGTTTTTT. It translates to CASSASEKLFF.